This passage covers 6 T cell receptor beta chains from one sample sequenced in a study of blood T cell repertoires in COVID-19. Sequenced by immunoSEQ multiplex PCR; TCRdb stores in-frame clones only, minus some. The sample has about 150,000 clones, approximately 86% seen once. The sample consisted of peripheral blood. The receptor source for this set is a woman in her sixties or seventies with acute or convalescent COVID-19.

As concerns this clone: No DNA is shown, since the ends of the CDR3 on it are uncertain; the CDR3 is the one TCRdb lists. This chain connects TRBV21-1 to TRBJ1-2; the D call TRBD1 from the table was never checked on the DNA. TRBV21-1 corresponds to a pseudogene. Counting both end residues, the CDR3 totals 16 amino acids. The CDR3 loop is CASSNSVAGGNYGYTF.

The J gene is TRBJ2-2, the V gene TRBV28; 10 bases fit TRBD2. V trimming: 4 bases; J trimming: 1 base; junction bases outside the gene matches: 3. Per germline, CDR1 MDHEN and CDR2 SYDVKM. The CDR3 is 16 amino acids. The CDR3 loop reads CASSYRLAGNTGELFF. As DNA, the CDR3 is TGTGCCAGCAGTTACCGACTAGCGGGGAACACCGGGGAGCTGTTTTTT.

The CDR3 is CASRTAHNEKLFF. DNA of the CDR3: TGTGCCAGCCGGACAGCACATAATGAAAAACTGTTTTTT. The chain has TRBV2 and TRBJ1-4; D possibly corresponds to TRBD1 (6 bases). The V and J ends lost 8 bases and 4 bases respectively, with 11 bases between them. Germline CDR1 SNHLY, CDR2 FYNNEI. The CDR3 spans 13 residues.

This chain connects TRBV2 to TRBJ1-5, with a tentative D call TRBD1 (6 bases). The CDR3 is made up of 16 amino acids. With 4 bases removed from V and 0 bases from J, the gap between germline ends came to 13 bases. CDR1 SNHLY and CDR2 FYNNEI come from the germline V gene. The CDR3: CASSGGTTYSNQPQHF. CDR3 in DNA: TGTGCCAGCAGTGGGGGGACAACCTATAGCAATCAGCCCCAGCATTTT.

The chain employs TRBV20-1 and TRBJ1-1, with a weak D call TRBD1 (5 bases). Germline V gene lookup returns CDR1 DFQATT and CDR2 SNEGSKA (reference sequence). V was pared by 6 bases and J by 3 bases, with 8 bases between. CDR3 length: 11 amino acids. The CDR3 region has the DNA TGCAGTGCGGGCAGGGACACTGAAGCTTTCTTT. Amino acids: CSAGRDTEAFF.

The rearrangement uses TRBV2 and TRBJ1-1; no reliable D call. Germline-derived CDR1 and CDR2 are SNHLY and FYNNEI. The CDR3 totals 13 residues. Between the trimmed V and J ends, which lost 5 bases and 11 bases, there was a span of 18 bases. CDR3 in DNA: TGTGCCAGCAGTCCATTCCCAGAGGGTGGCGCTTTCTTT. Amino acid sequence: CASSPFPEGGAFF.